Listed below are T cell receptor beta chains from one sample, sequenced in a study of T cells in Graves' hyperthyroidism and ophthalmopathy. One entry per CDR3 protein, called by TCRdb with MiXCR from the multiplex PCR reads. Of roughly 380,000 distinct CDR3 sequences listed, 19% are singletons. The sample consisted of blood. Receptors originate from a woman aged 18-30 years with Graves' hyperthyroidism. CDR3s include the opening cysteine and the closing phenylalanine or tryptophan. The order of the fields is D gene, clone size, V gene, J gene, CDR3 DNA, CDR3 protein. D genes are given only for firm matches. Size values are once, few and many counts, or a class for expanded clones, and some rows have none.

>TRBD2|few|TRBV4-2|TRBJ2-5
TGTGCCAGCAGCCAAGAAGCGGGGGGGCCCCGGGAGACCCAGTACTTC
CASSQEAGGPRETQYF
>-|many|TRBV19|TRBJ1-5
TGTGCCATAGAGGACAACTATAGCAATCAGCCCCAGCATTTT
CAIEDNYSNQPQHF
>TRBD2|many|TRBV7-6|TRBJ2-7
TGTGCCAGCAGCCAAGGGACTAGCGGACTCTACGAGCAGTACTTC
CASSQGTSGLYEQYF
>-|many|TRBV6-5|TRBJ1-1
TGTGCCAGCAGTTACCGGGCGACGGATGAAGCTTTCTTT
CASSYRATDEAFF
>-|many|TRBV24-1|TRBJ1-5
TGTGCCACCAGTGTAGGGAGCAATCAGCCCCAGCATTTT
CATSVGSNQPQHF
>-|many|TRBV7-6|TRBJ2-7
TGTGCCAGCAGCTCCGACCTGGCCGTTTACGAGCAGTACTTC
CASSSDLAVYEQYF
>-|many|TRBV5-5|TRBJ2-5
TGTGCCAGCAGCAAGCCCGACGGTCGTTTCCAGTACTTC
CASSKPDGRFQYF
>-|few|TRBV20-1|TRBJ1-6
TGCAGTGCTAGATTCGGCACCCTCCACTTT
CSARFGTLHF
>-|many|TRBV6-1|TRBJ1-1
TGTGCCAGCACCAAAGACCCTTACGGCACTGAAGCTTTCTTT
CASTKDPYGTEAFF
>-|-|TRBV9|TRBJ2-7
TGTGCCAGCAGCGTAGATGGCGGACCCTTCGAGCAGTACTTC
CASSVDGGPFEQYF
>TRBD1|-|TRBV28|TRBJ1-5
TGTGCCAGCAACCGACAGGGTTGGAGTGGCAATCAGCCCCAGCATTTT
CASNRQGWSGNQPQHF
>TRBD1|many|TRBV6-1|TRBJ1-5
TGTGCCAGCAGTGAACTAGGACAGGGAAGGAAAGGTCAGCCCCAGCATTTT
CASSELGQGRKGQPQHF
>-|many|TRBV6-1|TRBJ1-5
TGTGCCAGCAGTGAATTAGGGGTTGTCAATCAGCCCCAGCATTTT
CASSELGVVNQPQHF
>TRBD1|many|TRBV24-1|TRBJ2-5
TGTGCCACCAGTGATTCATCCCAGGGGGCCGAGCAAGAGACCCAGTACTTC
CATSDSSQGAEQETQYF
>-|-|TRBV7-2|TRBJ2-7
TGTGCCAGCAGCTTGTACTTACGGAGCGAGCAGTACTTC
CASSLYLRSEQYF
>-|many|TRBV20-1|TRBJ2-7
TGCAGTGCTAGACAGGCCTACGAGCAGTACTTC
CSARQAYEQYF
>-|few|TRBV6-1|TRBJ1-6
TGTGCCAGCAGTGAAGCGTGGACAGATTCACCCCTCCACTTT
CASSEAWTDSPLHF
>-|many|TRBV24-1|TRBJ1-5
TGTGCCACCAGCGAAACCGAACAGGGTTGGAATCAGCCCCAGCATTTT
CATSETEQGWNQPQHF
>-|many|TRBV12-3/TRBV12-4|TRBJ2-7
TGTGCCAGCAGTTTACGGGGAGGAGGTCCGTACGAGCAGTACTTC
CASSLRGGGPYEQYF
>-|-|TRBV18|TRBJ2-5
TGTGCCAGCTCACCGGACAGTCCAGAGACCCAGTACTTC
CASSPDSPETQYF
>-|once|TRBV2|TRBJ1-5
TGTGCCAGCAGCGACGGTTTAGAGCCCCAGCATTTT
CASSDGLEPQHF
>TRBD1|-|TRBV3-1|TRBJ1-2
TGTGCCAGCAGCTACCGGACAGGGGGCCCTACTAACTATGGCTACACCTTC
CASSYRTGGPTNYGYTF
>-|many|TRBV24-1|TRBJ1-2
TGTGCCACCAGTGATCCCAACCGGGATGGCTACACCTTC
CATSDPNRDGYTF
>-|many|TRBV5-1|TRBJ1-1
TGCGCCAGCAGCTACGGGGGGGTCGAGGTGAACACTGAAGCTTTCTTT
CASSYGGVEVNTEAFF
>TRBD1|many|TRBV4-2|TRBJ1-5
TGTGCCAGCAGCCGAGCGACAGGGGGAAATCAGCCCCAGCATTTT
CASSRATGGNQPQHF
>-|few|TRBV9|TRBJ1-1
TGTGCCAGCAGCGCGACGGGTAGGGGTTTGGCAGACACTGAAGCTTTCTTT
CASSATGRGLADTEAFF
>-|many|TRBV18|TRBJ1-1
TGTGCCAGCTCACCACGGGATCCTGGAAACACTGAAGCTTTCTTT
CASSPRDPGNTEAFF
>-|many|TRBV11-3|TRBJ2-5
TGTGCCAGCAGCCCCGGGCGCAGTCTCCCAGAGACCCAGTACTTC
CASSPGRSLPETQYF
>-|-|TRBV2|TRBJ2-7
TGTGCCAGCAGCCGGGACGGAGGACCCTTAAGCTCCTACGAGCAGTACTTC
CASSRDGGPLSSYEQYF
>-|-|TRBV4-1|TRBJ2-4
TGCGCCAGCAGCCAAGATCTGGGCATTCAGTACTTC
CASSQDLGIQYF
>TRBD1|many|TRBV3-1|TRBJ2-7
TGTGCCAGCAGCCCCCGGACAGGGGTCGAGCAGTACTTC
CASSPRTGVEQYF
>TRBD2|many|TRBV7-2|TRBJ2-3
TGTGCCAGCAGTTTCCGAGGCGGGGGGCGAGGAGATACGCAGTATTTT
CASSFRGGGRGDTQYF
>-|many|TRBV29-1|TRBJ1-5
TGCAGCGTTGAAGTTAATAGCAATCAGCCCCAGCATTTT
CSVEVNSNQPQHF
>-|many|TRBV7-8|TRBJ1-3
TGTGCCAGCATCGAGCTCAGGGGTCCGATCTCTGGAAACACCATATATTTT
CASIELRGPISGNTIYF
>TRBD1|few|TRBV2|TRBJ1-6
TGTGCCAGCAGGGGGCAGGGGGCTTTTTTATCACCCCTCCACTTT
CASRGQGAFLSPLHF
>-|many|TRBV28|TRBJ2-7
TGTGCCAGCAGTCGGTCGACAGGAGCGGGCTACGAGCAGTACTTC
CASSRSTGAGYEQYF
>-|-|TRBV12-3/TRBV12-4|TRBJ1-1
TGTGCCAGCAGTTTAAAATCTAACACTGAAGCTTTCTTT
CASSLKSNTEAFF
>-|many|TRBV6-1|TRBJ2-5
TGTGCCAGCAGCTGGGACGGCGGGCAAGAAGAGACCCAGTACTTC
CASSWDGGQEETQYF
>-|-|TRBV11-3|TRBJ1-1
TGTGCCAGCAGCTTTGATGCAGTTATTATTTGGAAAGCTTTCTTT
CASSFDAVIIWKAFF
>-|many|TRBV30|TRBJ2-5
TGTGCCTGGAGTCGGGGGTACCAAGAGACCCAGTACTTC
CAWSRGYQETQYF
>-|many|TRBV6-1|TRBJ1-2
TGTGCCAGCAGGAAGGGGGGCTATGGCTACACCTTC
CASRKGGYGYTF
>-|many|TRBV6-5|TRBJ2-7
TGTGCCAGCAGTTACGACCTCTCCTACGAGCAGTACTTC
CASSYDLSYEQYF
>TRBD1|-|TRBV6-1|TRBJ1-1
TGTGCCAGCAGTGAACCGGGACAGGGGTACACTGAAGCTTTCTTT
CASSEPGQGYTEAFF
>-|-|TRBV7-2|TRBJ2-7
TGTGCCAGCAGCTTAGGCCTAGCTGGTTCCATCGGGCAGTACTTC
CASSLGLAGSIGQYF
>TRBD2|many|TRBV20-1|TRBJ2-5
TGCAGTGCTAGAGAGGCGGGGGGTTTGGAGACCCAGTACTTC
CSAREAGGLETQYF
>-|many|TRBV7-2|TRBJ2-5
TGTGCCAGCAGCCATTCAGAGACCCAGTACTTC
CASSHSETQYF
>TRBD1|many|TRBV29-1|TRBJ1-1
TGCAGCGTTACAGGGGCTGGCACTGAAGCTTTCTTT
CSVTGAGTEAFF